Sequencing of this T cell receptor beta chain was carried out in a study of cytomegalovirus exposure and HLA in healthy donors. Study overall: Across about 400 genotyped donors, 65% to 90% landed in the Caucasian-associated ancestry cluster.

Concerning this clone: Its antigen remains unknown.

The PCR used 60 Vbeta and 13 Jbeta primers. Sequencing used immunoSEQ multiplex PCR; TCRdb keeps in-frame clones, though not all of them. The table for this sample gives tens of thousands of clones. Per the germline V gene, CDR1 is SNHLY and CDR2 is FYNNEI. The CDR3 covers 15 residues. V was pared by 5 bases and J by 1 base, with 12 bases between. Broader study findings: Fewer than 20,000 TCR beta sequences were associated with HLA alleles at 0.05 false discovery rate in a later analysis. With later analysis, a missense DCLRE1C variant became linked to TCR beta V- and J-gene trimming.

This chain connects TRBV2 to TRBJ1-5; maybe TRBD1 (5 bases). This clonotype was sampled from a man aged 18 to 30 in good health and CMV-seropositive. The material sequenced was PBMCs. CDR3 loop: CASSTQAGSNQPQHF. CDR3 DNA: TGTGCCAGCAGTACACAAGCAGGGAGCAATCAGCCCCAGCATTTT.